The 20 T cell receptor beta chains in this list originate from one sample, sequenced in a study of cytomegalovirus exposure and HLA in healthy donors. Only in-frame clones appear in the TCRdb table, and some are missing; sequencing was by immunoSEQ multiplex PCR. The table includes 70,000 to 80,000 clones, less than 95% detected once. The material sequenced was PBMCs. The receptors shown here come from a woman younger than 35 in good health and CMV-seropositive.

The chain links TRBV28 to TRBJ1-2; 8 positions agree with TRBD1. The CDR3 has 15 residues. CDR1 and CDR2 from the germline V gene are MDHEN and SYDVKM. V gave up 6 bases and J gave up 7 bases; unmatched junction bases: 13. For the CDR3, the DNA is TGTGCCAGCAGCAACAGACAGGGGAGGGGTCCTGGCTACACCTTC. Translation: CASSNRQGRGPGYTF.

The chain couples TRBV5-1 to TRBJ2-5; D possibly corresponds to TRBD1 (6 bases). The germline gives CDR1 SGHRS, CDR2 YFSETQ. The CDR3 is made up of 14 amino acids. The V and J ends lost 1 base and 5 bases respectively, with 12 bases between them. CDR3 in DNA: TGCGCCAGCAGCTTGACAGGGATTATGGAGACCCAGTACTTC. It translates to CASSLTGIMETQYF. Looking up the rest from reference TRBV5-1 and TRBJ2-5 gives the full variable domain: KAGVTQTPRYLIKTRGQQVTLSCSPISGHRSVSWYQQTPGQGLQFLFEYFSETQRNKGNFPGRFSGRQFSNSRSEMNVSTLELGDSALYLCASSLTGIMETQYFGPGTRLLVL.

The chain links TRBV19 to TRBJ2-2, with 9 bases matching TRBD1. The CDR3 sequence is 15 residues long. Germline V gene lookup returns CDR1 LNHDA and CDR2 SQIVND (reference sequence). Trimming at V came to 5 bases and at J to 4 bases, leaving 5 bases not matched to a gene. In nucleotides, the CDR3 is TGTGCCAGTAGTTTCGCGACAGGGGGCACCGGGGAGCTGTTTTTT. Translating gives CASSFATGGTGELFF.

The chain carries TRBV7-9 and TRBJ1-6; perhaps TRBD1 as D (5 bases). Germline assignment: CDR1 SEHNR and CDR2 FQNEAQ (reference sequence). V dropped 5 bases and J dropped 9 bases, with 14 bases sitting between them. The CDR3 runs to 14 residues. The CDR3 protein is CASSHGRGSSPLHF. For the CDR3, the DNA is TGTGCCAGCAGCCACGGACGGGGGAGTTCACCCCTCCACTTT. Supplemented by reference TRBV7-9 and TRBJ1-6, the full variable domain reads DTGVSQNPRHKITKRGQNVTFRCDPISEHNRLYWYRQTLGQGPEFLTYFQNEAQLEKSRLLSDRFSAERPKGSFSTLEIQRTEQGDSAMYLCASSHGRGSSPLHFGNGTRLTVT.

The J gene is TRBJ2-1, the V gene TRBV4-3, with TRBD2 as a possible D gene (7 bases). Trimming left V 0 bases short and J 5 bases short, with 17 bases between. CDR1 is LGHNA, CDR2 YSLEER, per germline. The CDR3 is 17 residues long. The CDR3 DNA reads as TGCGCCAGCAGCCAAGAGGGTGGCGGGGGCGGCAACAATGAGCAGTTCTTC. It encodes CASSQEGGGGGNNEQFF.

This clone has only one observation. V is TRBV19 and J is TRBJ2-3; 7 bases are shared with TRBD2. CDR3 length: 15 residues. CDR1 is LNHDA, CDR2 SQIVND, per germline (reference sequence). The V gene end was trimmed by 5 bases and the J gene end by 6 bases; junction bases not matched to a gene: 11. CDR3: CASSPAGDDKDTQYF. The CDR3 coding sequence is TGTGCCAGTAGTCCCGCGGGGGATGATAAGGATACGCAGTATTTT.

This chain connects TRBV4-3 to TRBJ2-5; D unclear. The CDR3 spans 15 residues. V was shortened by 0 bases and J by 4 bases, with 12 bases between the two germline ends. CDR1 is LGHNA, CDR2 YSLEER, per germline. CDR3 sequence (DNA): TGCGCCAGCAGCCAAGATCAGCGACCATTAGAGACCCAGTACTTC. Translated: CASSQDQRPLETQYF.

The V gene is TRBV28, the J gene TRBJ2-1, with a tentative D call TRBD2 (5 bases). This CDR3 is 15 amino acids long. Trimming cost V 6 bases and J 1 base, with 13 bases left between them. CDR1 and CDR2 from the germline V gene are MDHEN and SYDVKM. CDR3 residues: CASSSGRRSYNEQFF. CDR3 coding DNA: TGTGCCAGCAGCTCCGGACGGAGGTCCTACAATGAGCAGTTCTTC.

This chain joins TRBV4-1 and TRBJ2-3; 7 bases are a match to TRBD2. Germline V gene data show CDR1 as MGHRA and CDR2 as YSYEKL. The CDR3 runs to 15 residues. V shed 2 bases and J 5 bases; nucleotides not matched to a gene: 7. The CDR3 sequence is CASSQWGRAGDTQYF. CDR3 nucleotides: TGCGCCAGCAGCCAATGGGGGAGGGCCGGAGATACGCAGTATTTT.

The chain carries TRBV27 and TRBJ2-5, with 13 bases matching TRBD2. Germline CDR1 and CDR2: MNHEY and SMNVEV (reference sequence). The CDR3 is 16 amino acids. Trimming at V came to 5 bases and at J to 5 bases, leaving 8 bases not matched to a gene. CDR3 in DNA: TGTGCCAGCAGTCCACTAGCGGGAGGGATTGAGGAGACCCAGTACTTC. Protein product: CASSPLAGGIEETQYF.

V usage is TRBV6-1 and J usage is TRBJ2-7; 9 bases are shared with TRBD1. The CDR3 length is 14 residues. Trimming removed 6 bases from V and 2 bases from J; junction bases left unmatched: 5. Germline V gene data show CDR1 as MNHNS and CDR2 as SASEGT. The CDR3, as DNA: TGTGCCAGCAGCCGGGACAGGGAAGCCTACGAGCAGTACTTC. It yields the protein CASSRDREAYEQYF.

This rearrangement joins TRBV18 to TRBJ1-3; the D is unclear. CDR1 and CDR2 (germline): KGHSH, LQKENI. There are 15 residues in the CDR3. Trimming cost V 4 bases and J 0 bases, with 10 bases left between them. CDR3 nucleotide sequence: TGTGCCAGCTCACGGTCTCAGGTCTCTGGAAACACCATATATTTT. This sequence encodes CASSRSQVSGNTIYF.

The chain employs TRBV11-2 and TRBJ1-2; TRBD1 aligns across 10 bases. CDR1 is SGHAT, CDR2 FQNNGV, per germline. This CDR3 contains 17 residues. J was trimmed by 3 bases and V by 4 bases; bases with no gene match: 11. CDR3 residues: CASSSPDRGLSDYGYTF. As DNA, the CDR3 is TGTGCCAGCAGCTCCCCGGACAGGGGGTTATCGGACTATGGCTACACCTTC.

This chain uses TRBV6-5 with TRBJ2-1, with 10 bases that match TRBD2. The CDR3 is 16 residues long. Germline CDR1 is MNHEY and CDR2 is SVGAGI. J lost 9 bases, V lost 1 base, and 9 bases had no gene match. CDR3 nucleotide sequence: TGTGCCAGCAGTTACTACTCTAGCGGGAGCTTCGCTGAGCAGTTCTTC. This translates into CASSYYSSGSFAEQFF.

The V and J genes are TRBV7-8 and TRBJ1-5; perhaps TRBD1 as D (6 bases). The CDR3 is 14 amino acids. The germline gives CDR1 SGHVS, CDR2 FQNEAQ. V lost 5 bases to trimming and J lost 7 bases, with 15 bases between them. CDR3 sequence (DNA): TGTGCCAGCAGCAAAGGGGGGGCCGGGCAGCCCCAGCATTTT. This sequence encodes CASSKGGAGQPQHF.

The chain combines TRBV9 with TRBJ2-3; 8 positions agree with TRBD1. The CDR3 spans 14 residues. Germline-derived CDR1 and CDR2 are SGDLS and YYNGEE. V gave up 4 bases and J gave up 4 bases; unmatched junction bases: 5. Here the CDR3 reads CASSPGTGSDTQYF. The CDR3 bases are TGTGCCAGCAGCCCTGGGACAGGTTCAGATACGCAGTATTTT.

The rearrangement joins TRBV6-6 to TRBJ2-2; D is perhaps TRBD1 (6 bases). V was trimmed by 2 bases and J by 5 bases, leaving 12 bases between them. Per the germline V gene, CDR1 is MNHNY and CDR2 is SVGAGI (reference sequence). The CDR3 runs 15 residues. Here the CDR3 reads CASSYITGTTGELFF. The CDR3 DNA is TGTGCCAGCAGTTACATCACAGGGACGACCGGGGAGCTGTTTTTT.

V and J are TRBV9 and TRBJ1-2; the match to TRBD1 covers 7 bases. From germline, CDR1 is SGDLS and CDR2 YYNGEE. V lost 3 bases to trimming and J lost 4 bases; unmatched junction nucleotides: 9. The CDR3 totals 15 residues. The CDR3 reads CASSAQTGPFYGYTF. As DNA, the CDR3 is TGTGCCAGCAGCGCCCAGACAGGGCCCTTCTATGGCTACACCTTC.

CDR3 sequence reads: CASRLTLGGWETQYF. Here the CDR3 DNA reads TGTGCCAGCAGACTAACGTTAGGGGGATGGGAGACCCAGTACTTC. The gene calls are TRBV27 and TRBJ2-5, with a tentative D call TRBD1 (6 bases). Deletions cut 6 bases from V and 5 bases from J, with 19 bases between. CDR3 length: 15 amino acids. Germline V gene sequence: CDR1 MNHEY, CDR2 SMNVEV (reference sequence).

The gene calls are TRBV5-1 and TRBJ1-5, with D unresolved. The CDR3 covers 13 residues. The germline V and J ends were trimmed by 3 bases and 4 bases, with 8 bases remaining between them. Germline CDR1 SGHRS, CDR2 YFSETQ. The chain's CDR3 is CASSYEGNQPQHF. The CDR3, as DNA: TGCGCCAGCAGCTATGAGGGAAATCAGCCCCAGCATTTT.